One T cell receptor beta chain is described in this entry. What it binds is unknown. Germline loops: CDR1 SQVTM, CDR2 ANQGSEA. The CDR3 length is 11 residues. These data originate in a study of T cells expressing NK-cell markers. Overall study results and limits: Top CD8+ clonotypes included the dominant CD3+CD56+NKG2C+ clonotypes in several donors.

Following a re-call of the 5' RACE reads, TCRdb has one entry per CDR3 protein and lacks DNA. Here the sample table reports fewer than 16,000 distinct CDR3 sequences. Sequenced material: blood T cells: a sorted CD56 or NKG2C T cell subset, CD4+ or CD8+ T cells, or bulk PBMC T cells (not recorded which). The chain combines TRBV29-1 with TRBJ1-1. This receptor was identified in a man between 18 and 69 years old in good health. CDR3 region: CSVEQRSEAFF.